A single sample is the source of the 19 T cell receptor beta chains below, sequenced in a study of T cell repertoires in cytomegalovirus infection. TCRdb analysed the reads with MiXCR anew, one entry per CDR3 protein. Here the sample spans roughly 100,000 distinct CDR3 sequences, 16% being singletons. What was sequenced was PBMCs. Every receptor here comes from a human donor in good health (CMV status not recorded). Some clones in this sample may be carry-over from other donors' samples.

This clonotype appeared many times. This sequence joins TRBV12-3 or TRBV12-4 and TRBJ1-1; 8 positions agree with TRBD1. The V gene end was trimmed by 7 bases and the J gene end by 5 bases; junction bases not matched to a gene: 15. The CDR3 runs 16 residues. In nucleotides, the CDR3 is TGTGCCAGCACCCAGCGAGGACAGGGAACGTCAACTGAAGCTTTCTTT. Protein sequence: CASTQRGQGTSTEAFF.

There are many counts of this clonotype. J is TRBJ1-2 and V is TRBV7-2; D perhaps matches TRBD1 (5 bases). The CDR3 contains 12 residues. Germline V lookup: CDR1 SGHTA, CDR2 FQGNSA. V was shortened by 5 bases and J by 12 bases, with 16 bases between the two germline ends. This CDR3 is CASSRGPKSDTF. CDR3 in DNA: TGTGCCAGCAGCCGGGGACCTAAAAGCGACACCTTC. Full variable domain (rest looked up from reference TRBV7-2 and TRBJ1-2): GAGVSQSPSNKVTEKGKDVELRCDPISGHTALYWYRQSLGQGLEFLIYFQGNSAPDKSGLPSDRFSAERTGGSVSTLTIQRTQQEDSAVYLCASSRGPKSDTFGSGTRLTVV.

This clonotype came up many times. The chain uses TRBV7-2 and TRBJ1-5; no definite D call. V dropped 3 bases and J dropped 0 bases, with 9 bases sitting between them. Germline CDR1 and CDR2: SGHTA and FQGNSA. The CDR3 is 15 residues long. CDR3 in amino acids: CASSFRTNSNQPQHF. CDR3 nucleotide sequence: TGTGCCAGCAGCTTTCGGACTAATAGCAATCAGCCCCAGCATTTT.

This clonotype was seen at least ten times. The chain couples TRBV12-3 or TRBV12-4 to TRBJ2-7; 9 nucleotides agree with TRBD1. The CDR3 is 14 amino acids. J lost 2 bases, V lost 6 bases, and 5 bases had no gene match. The CDR3: CASSPGTGPYEQYF. Here the CDR3 DNA reads TGTGCCAGCAGCCCCGGGACAGGGCCCTACGAGCAGTACTTC.

This clonotype showed up just a few times. This sequence joins TRBV3-1 and TRBJ1-1; D is ambiguous. The germline gives CDR1 LGHDT, CDR2 YNNKEL (reference sequence). V lost 4 bases and J 4 bases, leaving 10 bases between the germline ends. The CDR3 is made up of 13 amino acids. CDR3 DNA: TGTGCCAGCAGCCCCCCCTGGGCCACTGAAGCTTTCTTT. This codes for CASSPPWATEAFF.

This clonotype appeared many times. The chain couples TRBV7-2 to TRBJ2-3, with TRBD2 identical over 7 bases. After removal of 5 bases from V and 3 bases from J, the junction contained 14 bases not matched to a gene. In germline, CDR1 is SGHTA, CDR2 FQGNSA. The CDR3 extends over 17 amino acids. CDR3 in amino acids: CASSLKGLFRKTDTQYF. The CDR3 coding sequence is TGTGCCAGCAGCCTAAAGGGACTATTCCGGAAAACAGATACGCAGTATTTT.

This clonotype was detected a few times. J is TRBJ2-5 and V is TRBV3-1; TRBD2 matches 7 bases. The V and J ends lost 2 bases and 5 bases, in that order; junction bases with no gene match: 17. The CDR3 contains 18 residues. The germline V gene encodes CDR1 LGHDT and CDR2 YNNKEL (reference sequence). CDR3 bases: TGTGCCAGCAGCCAACTCACTGGGGGGGAGTCTTGGAAGGAGACCCAGTACTTC. The encoded protein is CASSQLTGGESWKETQYF.

Concerning this clonotype: At one of its ends the junction is not consistent with the germline gene, which may arise from a read error. This chain joins TRBV20-1 and TRBJ2-7; no definite D call. Germline CDR1 and CDR2: DFQATT and SNEGSKA (reference sequence). The CDR3 contains 11 residues. The CDR3 region is CRANRAARQYF. In DNA, the CDR3 is TGCAGAGCTAACCGGGCCGCGCGGCAGTACTTC.

This clonotype was seen many times. The J gene is TRBJ2-1, the V gene TRBV7-2, with D hard to call. The CDR3 contains 13 residues. V was clipped by 5 bases and J by 4 bases, with 9 bases between them. Germline assignment: CDR1 SGHTA and CDR2 FQGNSA. The CDR3 region has the DNA TGTGCCAGCAGCCTAAGCCAGTACAATGAGCAGTTCTTC. Its translation: CASSLSQYNEQFF. Full variable domain (remainder filled in from reference TRBV7-2 and TRBJ2-1): GAGVSQSPSNKVTEKGKDVELRCDPISGHTALYWYRQSLGQGLEFLIYFQGNSAPDKSGLPSDRFSAERTGGSVSTLTIQRTQQEDSAVYLCASSLSQYNEQFFGPGTRLTVL.

This sequence joins TRBV2 and TRBJ2-3; 14 positions agree with TRBD2. V lost 4 bases, J lost 8 bases, and 5 bases stayed unmatched. CDR1 and CDR2 from the germline V gene are SNHLY and FYNNEI. This CDR3 has 15 residues. This CDR3 reads CASSGGTSGGTTQYF. The CDR3 bases are TGTGCCAGCAGTGGCGGGACTAGCGGGGGAACTACGCAGTATTTT.

This clonotype came up a few times. The rearrangement uses TRBV20-1 and TRBJ1-5; unclear D gene. The CDR3 has 17 amino acids. The ends were cut back, 3 bases at V and 0 bases at J, with 18 bases in the middle. Germline V gives CDR1 DFQATT, CDR2 SNEGSKA (reference sequence). CDR3 sequence: CSASRSIGQVSNQPQHF. DNA of the CDR3: TGCAGTGCTAGCCGTTCGATCGGGCAGGTTAGCAATCAGCCCCAGCATTTT.

This clonotype has ten or more counts. This chain connects TRBV7-2 to TRBJ1-3; no firm D call. CDR3 size: 14 residues. CDR1 and CDR2 from the germline V gene are SGHTA and FQGNSA. Trimming pared 2 bases from V and 1 base from J, leaving 6 bases between. CDR3 region: CASSLSLSGNTIYF. Written as DNA, the CDR3 is TGTGCCAGCAGCTTAAGCCTATCTGGAAACACCATATATTTT. Full variable domain (rest looked up from reference TRBV7-2 and TRBJ1-3): GAGVSQSPSNKVTEKGKDVELRCDPISGHTALYWYRQSLGQGLEFLIYFQGNSAPDKSGLPSDRFSAERTGGSVSTLTIQRTQQEDSAVYLCASSLSLSGNTIYFGEGSWLTVV.

The J gene is TRBJ2-2, the V gene TRBV7-3; D gene unclear. This CDR3 region has 14 residues. From germline, CDR1 is SGHTA and CDR2 FQGTGA. V lost 5 bases and J lost 4, with 11 bases in between. The CDR3: CASSPNSGTGELFF. In nucleotides, the CDR3 is TGTGCCAGCAGCCCCAACTCGGGCACCGGGGAGCTGTTTTTT.

V and J are TRBV2 and TRBJ1-1; D is perhaps TRBD1 (6 bases). From germline, CDR1 is SNHLY and CDR2 FYNNEI. There are 13 residues in the CDR3. V dropped 5 bases and J dropped 7 bases, with 14 bases sitting between them. The CDR3 sequence: CASSRYREGEAFF. The CDR3 nucleotides read TGTGCCAGCAGTCGCTACAGGGAGGGTGAAGCTTTCTTT. The whole variable domain, filled in from reference TRBV2 and TRBJ1-1, reads EPEVTQTPSHQVTQMGQEVILRCVPISNHLYFYWYRQILGQKVEFLVSFYNNEISEKSEIFDDQFSVERPDGSNFTLKIRSTKLEDSAMYFCASSRYREGEAFFGQGTRLTVV.

This clonotype occurred once. V and J are TRBV29-1 and TRBJ2-5; unclear D gene. V lost 0 bases to trimming and J lost 7 bases, with 0 bases between them. CDR3 length: 9 residues. Germline values: CDR1 SQVTM, CDR2 ANQGSEA. Written as DNA, the CDR3 is TGCAGCGTTGAAGAGACCCAGTACTTC. It codes for CSVEETQYF.

This clonotype was recorded many times. The V and J genes are TRBV7-2 and TRBJ2-5; perhaps D is TRBD1 or TRBD2 (5 bases each). Looked up from germline, CDR1 is SGHTA and CDR2 is FQGNSA. This CDR3 is 14 amino acids long. Trimming took off 3 bases at V and 4 bases at J, with 12 bases between the two ends. This CDR3 is CASSFRDPRETQYF. CDR3 nucleotide sequence: TGTGCCAGCAGCTTTCGGGACCCCCGAGAGACCCAGTACTTC.

This clonotype was seen only a few times. V usage is TRBV29-1 and J usage is TRBJ1-5; 11 nucleotides agree with TRBD1. Germline lookup yields CDR1 SQVTM and CDR2 ANQGSEA. The CDR3 totals 15 residues. Trimming took 6 bases from V and 4 from J; bases not matched to a gene: 8. DNA for the CDR3: TGCAGCGTGACAACCGGGACAGGGGGGAATCAGCCCCAGCATTTT. Translated, it gives CSVTTGTGGNQPQHF.

This clonotype was recorded at least ten times. The V and J genes are TRBV7-2 and TRBJ2-5, with 9 nucleotides matching TRBD1. The ends lost 3 bases at V and 4 bases at J; junction bases unmatched: 0. There are 13 residues in the CDR3. Germline V CDR1 and CDR2: SGHTA, FQGNSA. CDR3 sequence reads: CASSLGQGETQYF. The CDR3 bases are TGTGCCAGCAGCTTGGGACAGGGAGAGACCCAGTACTTC. The full variable domain, rest sourced from reference TRBV7-2 and TRBJ2-5, is GAGVSQSPSNKVTEKGKDVELRCDPISGHTALYWYRQSLGQGLEFLIYFQGNSAPDKSGLPSDRFSAERTGGSVSTLTIQRTQQEDSAVYLCASSLGQGETQYFGPGTRLLVL.

This rearrangement joins TRBV30 to TRBJ2-1; 11 bases fit TRBD2. There are 15 residues in the CDR3. V dropped 0 bases and J dropped 4; count of bases not matched to a gene: 2. Germline assignment: CDR1 GTSNPN and CDR2 SVGIG (reference sequence). The CDR3 bases are TGTGCCTGGAGTGTGTTAGCGGGGGGGTACAATGAGCAGTTCTTC. Its translation is CAWSVLAGGYNEQFF.